Below, 27 T cell receptor beta chains from the same sample are listed, as sequenced in a study of blood T cell repertoires in COVID-19 (dated by TCRdb to 2019 to 2021). The library was built by means of the immunoSEQ multiplex PCR assay. Not all clones reach the TCRdb copy of this immuneACCESS table, which keeps in-frame sequences only. Checked studies attribute under half of the gap to unresolved V genes and leave the rest unexplained. The sample table lists fewer than 200,000 clones, 87% of them with a count of one. Clones ranked in the top ten supply roughly 21% of the sample. Sequences were obtained from peripheral blood. These TCRs come from a man in his 60s with active or convalescent COVID-19.

V usage is TRBV18 and J usage is TRBJ2-1; 9 bases fit TRBD1. Germline V CDR1 and CDR2: KGHSH, LQKENI. The junction had 9 bases not matched to a gene; V was cut back by 5 bases and J by 4 bases. CDR3 length: 16 amino acids. This chain's CDR3 is CASSERTGGRYNEQFF. CDR3 DNA sequence: TGTGCCAGCTCAGAGCGAACAGGGGGCCGATACAATGAGCAGTTCTTC.

The genes are TRBV6-5 and TRBJ2-3; 8 positions match TRBD2. CDR3 length equals 14 residues. The germline CDR1 and CDR2 sequences are MNHEY and SVGAGI. V dropped 0 bases and J dropped 6; count of bases not matched to a gene: 2. The CDR3 nucleotides are TGTGCCAGCAGTTACTCGACGGGAGGGGATACGCAGTATTTT. Translated: CASSYSTGGDTQYF.

The chain carries TRBV12-3 or TRBV12-4 and TRBJ1-1; 7 bases align to TRBD1. This CDR3 has 13 residues. V dropped 4 bases and J dropped 6; count of bases not matched to a gene: 5. This CDR3 is CASSSWTGSEAFF. The CDR3 DNA is TGTGCCAGCAGTTCCTGGACAGGATCTGAAGCTTTCTTT.

The chain combines TRBV3-1 (or the pseudogene TRBV3-2) with TRBJ1-1; D unresolved. In germline, CDR1 is LGHDT, CDR2 YNNKEL (reference sequence). V lost 2 bases to trimming and J lost 3 bases, with 10 bases between them. The CDR3 consists of 14 residues. As DNA, the CDR3 is TGTGCCAGCAGCCAACCCGGGAAGGACACTGAAGCTTTCTTT. It translates to CASSQPGKDTEAFF.

V gene TRBV5-5 combines with J gene TRBJ1-6; TRBD1 aligns across 9 bases. Germline CDR1 is SGHKS and CDR2 is YYEKEE (reference sequence). The CDR3 length is 16 residues. V gave up 4 bases and J gave up 8 bases; unmatched junction bases: 10. The CDR3 region is CASSRVGGQGHSPLHF. The CDR3, as DNA: TGTGCCAGCAGCCGCGTTGGGGGACAGGGACATTCACCCCTCCACTTT.

In this sample, this clone turned up once. At one of its ends the junction is not consistent with the germline gene, which may arise from a read error. Additional DNA sequences in this sample encode the identical CDR3. This chain uses TRBV2 with TRBJ2-5; 7 bases are a match to TRBD1. Germline V lookup: CDR1 SNHLY, CDR2 FYNNEI. This CDR3 has 13 amino acids. CDR3 residues: CASREGGRETQYF. The DNA for the CDR3 is TGTGCCAGCAGAGAAGGGGGCCGGGAGACCCAGTACTTC.

The rearrangement links TRBV2 to TRBJ2-1, with D possibly matching TRBD1 (6 bases). The CDR3 spans 16 residues. The V end lost 6 bases, the J end lost 0 bases, and 15 bases lay between the germline ends. Germline loops: CDR1 SNHLY, CDR2 FYNNEI. The CDR3 is CASSNGGPYSYNEQFF. CDR3 in DNA: TGTGCCAGCAGCAATGGGGGCCCCTACTCCTACAATGAGCAGTTCTTC. The full variable domain, completed using reference TRBV2 and TRBJ2-1, is EPEVTQTPSHQVTQMGQEVILRCVPISNHLYFYWYRQILGQKVEFLVSFYNNEISEKSEIFDDQFSVERPDGSNFTLKIRSTKLEDSAMYFCASSNGGPYSYNEQFFGPGTRLTVL.

The chain couples TRBV5-6 to TRBJ2-5; 7 bases line up with TRBD2. V was pared by 0 bases and J by 7 bases, with 0 bases of the junction left unmatched. Germline V gives CDR1 SGHDT, CDR2 YYEEEE. The CDR3 has 12 amino acids. CDR3 DNA sequence: TGTGCCAGCAGCTTGGGGGAGGGGACCCAGTACTTC. The encoded protein is CASSLGEGTQYF.

The rearrangement joins TRBV10-2 to TRBJ1-2; D unclear. Trimming left V 2 bases short and J 10 bases short, with 8 bases between. The CDR3 contains 11 residues. CDR1 WSHSY and CDR2 SAAADI come from the germline V gene. The DNA of the CDR3 is TGCGCCAGCAGTGAGGCACAGTACTACACCTTC. This sequence encodes CASSEAQYYTF.

The J gene is TRBJ2-5, the V gene TRBV11-3; 8 bases line up with TRBD2. The CDR3 runs 16 residues. Germline V gene sequence: CDR1 SGHNT, CDR2 YENEEA. V shed 5 bases and J 5 bases; nucleotides not matched to a gene: 13. The CDR3 loop is CASSPREGGAGETQYF. The CDR3 DNA reads as TGTGCCAGCAGCCCCCGGGAGGGAGGGGCCGGGGAGACCCAGTACTTC.

The chain has TRBV11-2 and TRBJ2-1, with 10 bases identical to TRBD1. Germline V CDR1 and CDR2: SGHAT, FQNNGV. V gave up 5 bases and J gave up 15 bases; unmatched junction bases: 7. This CDR3 comprises 12 residues. CDR3 in DNA: TGTGCCAGCAGCCTCCGGGACAGGGGACGGTTCTTC. It specifies CASSLRDRGRFF.

The V call is TRBV25-1, the J call TRBJ2-5; D is perhaps TRBD1 (7 bases). This CDR3 region has 14 residues. The V end was cut by 6 bases, the J end by 7 bases, with 18 bases between. From germline, CDR1 is MGHDK and CDR2 SYGVNS. The CDR3 protein is CASSGGQTTWTQYF. The CDR3 DNA sequence: TGTGCCAGCAGCGGGGGACAGACCACATGGACCCAGTACTTC.

This chain uses TRBV11-3 with TRBJ2-7; TRBD1 matches 9 bases. Germline CDR1 and CDR2: SGHNT and YENEEA. There are 14 residues in the CDR3. The V segment lost 5 bases and the J segment 8 bases; nucleotides outside the gene matches: 10. The DNA of the CDR3 is TGTGCCAGCAGCCGGGACAGGGACGGGTCAAAGCAGTACTTC. Amino acids: CASSRDRDGSKQYF.

The V gene is TRBV6-5, the J gene TRBJ1-2; possibly TRBD1 for D (5 bases). Germline CDR1 MNHEY, CDR2 SVGAGI. Trimming took off 5 bases at V and 4 bases at J, with 14 bases between the two ends. This CDR3 contains 14 residues. The CDR3 DNA is TGTGCCAGCAGTCCATGGGGCAGCCGCTATGGCTACACCTTC. Its translation is CASSPWGSRYGYTF.

The rearrangement uses TRBV12-5 and TRBJ2-7; perhaps TRBD1 as D (5 bases). The V end was cut by 0 bases, the J end by 3 bases, with 12 bases between. The CDR3 contains 15 residues. Germline V CDR1 and CDR2: LGHNT, FRNRAP. The CDR3 protein is CASGLVSVRDYEQYF. CDR3 DNA sequence: TGTGCTAGTGGTTTGGTATCTGTCAGGGACTACGAGCAGTACTTC.

V is TRBV7-6 and J is TRBJ2-1; D unresolved. The CDR3 is 15 residues long. CDR1 and CDR2 (germline): SGHVS, FNYEAQ. V was trimmed by 1 base and J by 12 bases, leaving 19 bases between them. In DNA, the CDR3 is TGTGCCAGCAGCTTAGTTGCTGCATCCCGGTCAGGGCAGTTCTTC. Its translation is CASSLVAASRSGQFF. Combining the CDR3 with reference TRBV7-6 and TRBJ2-1 gives the whole variable domain GAGVSQSPRYKVTKRGQDVALRCDPISGHVSLYWYRQALGQGPEFLTYFNYEAQQDKSGLPNDRFSAERPEGSISTLTIQRTEQRDSAMYRCASSLVAASRSGQFFGPGTRLTVL.

V gene TRBV2 combines with J gene TRBJ2-5, with D perhaps TRBD2 (6 bases). Germline assignment: CDR1 SNHLY and CDR2 FYNNEI. Trimming shortened V by 6 bases and J by 5 bases, and 10 bases separated the two germline ends. The CDR3 length is 12 residues. Here the CDR3 reads CASRLAGETQYF. CDR3 nucleotides: TGTGCCAGCAGGCTCGCGGGGGAGACCCAGTACTTC.

The chain is built from TRBV7-2 and TRBJ2-1; TRBD2 agrees at 8 bases. The CDR3 is made up of 14 amino acids. Trimming at V came to 1 base and at J to 9 bases, leaving 5 bases not matched to a gene. Germline V gives CDR1 SGHTA, CDR2 FQGNSA. CDR3 coding DNA: TGTGCCAGCAGCTTAGTGGCGGGGGGAGGTGAGCAGTTCTTC. It encodes CASSLVAGGGEQFF.

This clone was seen once. The J gene is TRBJ1-2, the V gene TRBV5-1; maybe TRBD1 (5 bases). Between the trimmed V and J ends, which lost 2 bases and 7 bases, there was a span of 12 bases. The germline V gene has CDR1 SGHRS and CDR2 YFSETQ. The CDR3 extends over 13 amino acids. The DNA of the CDR3 is TGCGCCAGCAGCTTAGCAGGGTTTAGTGGCTACACCTTC. This gives the protein CASSLAGFSGYTF.

Comment on this clone: Other DNA sequences from this sample encode an identical CDR3 as well. The chain combines TRBV27 with TRBJ2-7, with 8 bases that match TRBD2. The germline V gene has CDR1 MNHEY and CDR2 SMNVEV (reference sequence). V shed 3 bases, J shed 1 base, and the junction held 5 bases outside the gene matches. CDR3 length: 15 amino acids. The CDR3 DNA is TGTGCCAGCAGTTTTGGCGGGGGGCCGTCCTACGAGCAGTACTTC. It specifies CASSFGGGPSYEQYF.

V gene TRBV6-4 combines with J gene TRBJ2-7; 11 bases agree with TRBD2. The germline CDR1 and CDR2 sequences are MRHNA and SNTAGT. CDR3 size: 14 residues. The CDR3 DNA reads TGTGCAGAAAGCGGGACTAGCGGTGCCTACGAGCAGTACTTC. This sequence encodes CAESGTSGAYEQYF.

The chain employs TRBV5-1 and TRBJ2-5; 9 nucleotides line up with TRBD2. The length of the CDR3 is 16 residues. Per germline, CDR1 SGHRS and CDR2 YFSETQ. With V trimmed by 2 bases and J by 1 base, 6 bases remained unmatched. CDR3 in amino acids: CASSFGAAGGQETQYF. The CDR3 coding sequence is TGCGCCAGCAGCTTCGGGGCAGCGGGGGGCCAAGAGACCCAGTACTTC.

This chain joins TRBV7-9 and TRBJ2-4, with D possibly matching TRBD1 (8 bases). Germline loops: CDR1 SEHNR, CDR2 FQNEAQ (reference sequence). The V and J ends lost 5 bases and 5 bases respectively, with 16 bases between them. The CDR3 consists of 15 residues. The CDR3: CASSPRGTGENIQYF. CDR3 sequence (DNA): TGTGCCAGCAGCCCGCGGGGGACAGGAGAAAACATTCAGTACTTC.

This clone was seen only a few times. V gene TRBV12-3 or TRBV12-4 combines with J gene TRBJ1-2; the D is unclear. The length of the CDR3 is 13 residues. Trimming left V 3 bases short and J 8 bases short, with 13 bases between. CDR3 protein: CASSFGLAGGYTF. CDR3 sequence (DNA): TGTGCCAGCAGTTTTGGGTTGGCGGGGGGCTACACCTTC.

DNA of the CDR3: TGTGCCAGCAGCCAAATGGGGGGAGGTGGCTACACCTTC. Its protein product is CASSQMGGGGYTF. The chain uses TRBV7-2 and TRBJ1-2, with D possibly TRBD1 on 5 matching bases. The length of the CDR3 is 13 residues. Trimming took 5 bases from V and 7 from J, leaving 14 bases between them. The germline V gene encodes CDR1 SGHTA and CDR2 FQGNSA.

This sequence joins TRBV30 and TRBJ1-1; D not certain. V shed 3 bases and J shed 5 bases, with 13 bases lying between them. This CDR3 is 13 amino acids long. Per the germline V gene, CDR1 is GTSNPN and CDR2 is SVGIG (reference sequence). CDR3 DNA sequence: TGTGCCTGGAGCGAGGGAGGGCGGACTGAAGCTTTCTTT. Encoded protein: CAWSEGGRTEAFF.

V is TRBV18 and J is TRBJ1-2; D is perhaps TRBD1 (5 bases). Germline values: CDR1 KGHSH, CDR2 LQKENI. This CDR3 contains 14 residues. The V end lost 4 bases, the J end lost 0 bases, and 9 bases lay between the germline ends. The CDR3 region is CASSQGSTNYGYTF. In DNA form, the CDR3 reads TGTGCCAGCTCACAGGGGTCCACTAACTATGGCTACACCTTC. Looking up the rest from reference TRBV18 and TRBJ1-2 gives the full variable domain: NAGVMQNPRHLVRRRGQEARLRCSPMKGHSHVYWYRQLPEEGLKFMVYLQKENIIDESGMPKERFSAEFPKEGPSILRIQQVVRGDSAAYFCASSQGSTNYGYTFGSGTRLTVV.